This TCR beta chain was sequenced for a study of blood T cell repertoires in COVID-19 (dated by TCRdb to 2020 to 2022). At the level of the whole study: Collaborator samples came from the United States, Italy and Spain and covered acute and convalescent phases of COVID-19. A freely available public database, intended as a resource for researchers studying the immune response to SARS-CoV-2, is where the repertoires were released. The prospective study material was composed of cDNA or gDNA derived from T cells, B-cell-depleted T cells, or PBMCs. The sample metadata nearly always contained a de-identified subject ID, COVID-19 status, age in years and sex. Where available, HLA class I and class II types were obtained from metadata supplied by the sample provider rather than from assay-based typing. The dataset comprised deeply sampled blood TCRbeta repertoires from subjects exposed to, actively infected with, or recovered from COVID-19. Samples came from the ongoing ImmuneRACE study (first 160 participants) plus 1,254 subjects from 6 global collaborators.

Details on this clone: Its antigen remains undetermined. No much larger clone exists at a distance of one base, and base qualities are not known.

The germline V gene provides CDR1 SNHLY and CDR2 FYNNEI. The CDR3 starts with the cysteine, ends with the phenylalanine, and has 15 residues. The CDR3 DNA has 45 bases and is translated from base 1. V trim: 3 bases; J trim: 7 bases; unmatched bases: 6. TCRbeta CDR3 regions were amplified from genomic DNA using the immunoSEQ Assay, a bias-controlled multiplex PCR. The published analysis was carried out like this. Nucleated cell counts per sample were estimated from amplification of reference gene primers within the assay. Sequence reads were collapsed and filtered to measure the absolute abundance of every unique TCRbeta CDR3 rearrangement. For each sample, productive Simpson clonality was calculated by taking the square root of Simpson's diversity index across productive rearrangements. TCRdb took this table from immuneACCESS and kept in-frame rearrangements with V and J called. Such tables lack part of the clones; where checked against another copy, unresolved V genes explain under half of the gap, and the rest is unexplained. The DNA gave D and trimming, while V, J and clone size come from that table. Recorded for this sample are around 92,000 clones; about 74% of them occurred a single time. The ten largest clones take up 3% to 4.5% of the sample.

In Seattle, one collaborating source enrolled patients while the infection was active and tracked those patients longitudinally over the course of disease. Each collaborating institution followed its own protocols to collect whole blood in K2EDTA tubes. For TCRbeta analysis, collaborators shipped samples in one of three forms: frozen whole blood, isolated PBMCs, or DNA extracted from either of those sample types. The paper as a whole reports these results and caveats: How much clinical and demographic metadata was included differed by source and by participant, and the metadata was provided uncurated.

Sequenced: peripheral blood. In this chain, TRBV2 is recombined with TRBJ1-4, with 9 middle bases fitting TRBD1. This sequence originates from a man aged 65-85 years with COVID-19, enrolled during active disease. The DNA sequence follows: TGTGCCAGCAGTGACCCCGGGACAGGGTCTGAAAAACTGTTTTTT. The encoded protein is CASSDPGTGSEKLFF.